Sequencing of this T cell receptor (beta chain) was carried out in a study of blood T cell repertoires in COVID-19. Background on the study: Samples representing acute and convalescent COVID-19 were sourced from the United States, Italy and Spain.

The method was immunoSEQ multiplex PCR; TCRdb's version includes in-frame clones alone and lacks a portion of them. The table has 150,000 to 200,000 clones, approximately 82% seen once; the top ten hold approximately 15%. V lost 6 bases and J lost 0, with 18 bases in between. The CDR3 runs to 17 residues. Germline lookup yields CDR1 MRHNA and CDR2 SNTAGT. This TCR was sampled from a woman aged 45-60 years who had recovered from COVID-19. Sequencing was carried out using PBMCs or T cells enriched from blood (not recorded which). The V call is TRBV6-4, the J call TRBJ1-5; D not resolved. In DNA form, the CDR3 reads TGTGCCAGCAGCGTCCCCCGATCACAGAATAGCAATCAGCCCCAGCATTTT. This translates into CASSVPRSQNSNQPQHF.